This T cell receptor (beta chain) comes out of a study of CD8 T cells in ankylosing spondylitis. Study observations and caveats: Reactive arthritis synovial fluid and blood were previously reported to contain some motif variants.

To note about this clonotype: As yet, its antigen is unknown.

J lost 2 bases, V lost 10 bases, and 19 bases had no gene match. The germline V gene has CDR1 LGHDT and CDR2 YNNKEL (reference sequence). CDR3 size: 19 residues. TCRdb reanalysed the 5' RACE reads using MiXCR and keeps one entry per CDR3 protein. The sample includes under 250,000 distinct CDR3 sequences, 10% to 13% of them seen just once. Sequencing input: blood, either unsorted or a sorted T cell fraction (not recorded which). This clonotype was sampled from a male donor with ankylosing spondylitis or in good health (not recorded which). This rearrangement joins TRBV3-1 to TRBJ2-1, with TRBD2 matching 11 bases. For the CDR3, the DNA is TGTGCCACCTCCCAAGATTGGACTAGCGGGCGGACGGCCTACAATGAGCAGTTCTTC. It yields the protein CATSQDWTSGRTAYNEQFF.